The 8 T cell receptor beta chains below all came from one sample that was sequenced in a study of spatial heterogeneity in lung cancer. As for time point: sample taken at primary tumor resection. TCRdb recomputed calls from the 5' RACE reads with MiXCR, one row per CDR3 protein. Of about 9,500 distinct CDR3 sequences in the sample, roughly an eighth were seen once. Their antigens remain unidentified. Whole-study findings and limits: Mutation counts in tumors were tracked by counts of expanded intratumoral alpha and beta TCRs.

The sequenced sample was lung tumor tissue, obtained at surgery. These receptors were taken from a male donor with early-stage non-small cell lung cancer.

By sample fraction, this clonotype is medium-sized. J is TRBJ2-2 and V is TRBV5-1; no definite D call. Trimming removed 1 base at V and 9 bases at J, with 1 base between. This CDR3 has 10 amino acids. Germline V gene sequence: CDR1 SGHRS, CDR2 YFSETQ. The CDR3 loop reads CASSLWELFF. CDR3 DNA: TGCGCCAGCAGCTTGTGGGAGCTGTTTTTT.

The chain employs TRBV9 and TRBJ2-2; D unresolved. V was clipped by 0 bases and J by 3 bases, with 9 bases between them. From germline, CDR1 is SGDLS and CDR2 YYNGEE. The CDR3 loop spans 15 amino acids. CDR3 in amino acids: CASSVAAGDTGELFF. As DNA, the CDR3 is TGTGCCAGCAGCGTAGCAGCCGGTGACACCGGGGAGCTGTTTTTT.

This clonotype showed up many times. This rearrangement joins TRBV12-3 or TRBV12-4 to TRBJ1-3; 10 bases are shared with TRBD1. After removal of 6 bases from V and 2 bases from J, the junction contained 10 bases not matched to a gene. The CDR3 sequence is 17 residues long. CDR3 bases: TGTGCCAGCAGGCAGGGACAGGGGCGCACAACTGGAAACACCATATATTTT. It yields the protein CASRQGQGRTTGNTIYF.

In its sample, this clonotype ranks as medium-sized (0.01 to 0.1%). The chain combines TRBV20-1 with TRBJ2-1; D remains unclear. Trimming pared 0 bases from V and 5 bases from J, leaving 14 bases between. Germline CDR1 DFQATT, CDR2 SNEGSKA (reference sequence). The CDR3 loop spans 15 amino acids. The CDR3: CSARDPVRTDNEQFF. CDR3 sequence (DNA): TGCAGTGCTAGAGATCCAGTTCGAACTGACAATGAGCAGTTCTTC.

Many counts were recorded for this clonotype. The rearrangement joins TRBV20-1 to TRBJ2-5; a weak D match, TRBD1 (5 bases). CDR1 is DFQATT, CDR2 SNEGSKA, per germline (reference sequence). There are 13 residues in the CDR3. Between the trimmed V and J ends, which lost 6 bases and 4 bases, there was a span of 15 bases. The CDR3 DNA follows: TGCAGTGCCCTCCAGGGCTGGGTAGAGACCCAGTACTTC. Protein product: CSALQGWVETQYF.

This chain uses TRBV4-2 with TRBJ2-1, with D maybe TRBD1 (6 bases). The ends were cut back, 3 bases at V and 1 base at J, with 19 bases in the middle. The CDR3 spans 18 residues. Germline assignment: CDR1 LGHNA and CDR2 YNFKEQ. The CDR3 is CASSQTLRPDRSYNEQFF. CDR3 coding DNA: TGTGCCAGCAGCCAGACACTCCGGCCCGACAGGTCCTACAATGAGCAGTTCTTC.

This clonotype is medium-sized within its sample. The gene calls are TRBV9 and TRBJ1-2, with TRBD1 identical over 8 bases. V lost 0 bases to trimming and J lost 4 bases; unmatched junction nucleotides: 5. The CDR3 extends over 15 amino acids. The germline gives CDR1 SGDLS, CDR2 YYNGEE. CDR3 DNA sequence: TGTGCCAGCAGCGTAGAAGCAGGGGGCGTCTATGGCTACACCTTC. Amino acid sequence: CASSVEAGGVYGYTF. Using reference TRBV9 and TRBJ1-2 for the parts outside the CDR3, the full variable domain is DSGVTQTPKHLITATGQRVTLRCSPRSGDLSVYWYQQSLDQGLQFLIQYYNGEERAKGNILERFSAQQFPDLHSELNLSSLELGDSALYFCASSVEAGGVYGYTFGSGTRLTVV.

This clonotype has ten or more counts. The CDR3: CASSRARGVETGELFF. The CDR3 DNA follows: TGTGCCAGCAGCCGTGCCCGGGGCGTCGAAACCGGGGAGCTGTTTTTT. V is TRBV5-6 and J is TRBJ2-2; D possibly uses TRBD1 or TRBD2 (5 bases each). V was clipped by 4 bases and J by 5 bases, with 18 bases between them. The CDR3 totals 16 residues. Germline assignment: CDR1 SGHDT and CDR2 YYEEEE.